These T cell receptor beta chains were read from a single sample in a study of T cells in Graves' hyperthyroidism and ophthalmopathy. TCRdb re-analysed the multiplex PCR reads in MiXCR, keeping a single row per CDR3 protein. There are 800,000 or so distinct CDR3 sequences in the sample; roughly 40% occur only once, and over 8% lies in the top ten. Sample: blood. The receptors stem from a man aged 18 to 30 with Graves' hyperthyroidism. CDR3s include the opening cysteine and the closing phenylalanine or tryptophan. The D gene is left open where the match is weak. Size tells how often a clone was seen (once, few, many) or the class of an expanded clone, and some rows leave it out.

V gene: TRBV19
D gene: .
clone size: many
J gene: TRBJ1-2
CDR3 length: 12
CDR3 protein: CASSISGGGYTF
CDR3 DNA: TGTGCCAGTAGTATATCCGGTGGTGGCTACACCTTC

V gene: TRBV9
D gene: .
clone size: .
J gene: TRBJ1-5
CDR3 length: 16
CDR3 protein: CASSVGDGSFNQPQHF
CDR3 DNA: TGTGCCAGCAGCGTAGGGGACGGTTCCTTCAATCAGCCCCAGCATTTT

V gene: TRBV29-1
D gene: .
clone size: many
J gene: TRBJ1-5
CDR3 length: 15
CDR3 protein: CSVGQGFGSNQPQHF
CDR3 DNA: TGCAGCGTTGGGCAGGGATTTGGTAGCAATCAGCCCCAGCATTTT

V gene: TRBV6-6
D gene: .
clone size: .
J gene: TRBJ1-1
CDR3 length: 14
CDR3 protein: CASSPGLGGTEAFF
CDR3 DNA: TGTGCCAGCAGCCCAGGGTTGGGAGGCACTGAAGCTTTCTTT

V gene: TRBV25-1
D gene: TRBD1
clone size: .
J gene: TRBJ1-6
CDR3 length: 16
CDR3 protein: CASSEPGQGNNSPLHF
CDR3 DNA: TGTGCCAGCAGTGAACCGGGACAGGGAAATAATTCACCCCTCCACTTT

V gene: TRBV10-2
D gene: .
clone size: many
J gene: TRBJ1-5
CDR3 length: 15
CDR3 protein: CASSEAGARDQPQHF
CDR3 DNA: TGCGCCAGCAGTGAGGCAGGGGCAAGGGATCAGCCCCAGCATTTT

V gene: TRBV5-1
D gene: .
clone size: .
J gene: TRBJ2-7
CDR3 length: 13
CDR3 protein: CASSFRGHDEQYF
CDR3 DNA: TGCGCCAGCAGCTTCAGAGGGCACGACGAGCAGTACTTC

V gene: TRBV25-1
D gene: .
clone size: .
J gene: TRBJ2-3
CDR3 length: 19
CDR3 protein: CASSEYIQVGLHATDTQYF
CDR3 DNA: TGTGCCAGCAGTGAATATATTCAAGTAGGACTACACGCCACAGATACGCAGTATTTT

V gene: TRBV7-2
D gene: .
clone size: .
J gene: TRBJ1-5
CDR3 length: 16
CDR3 protein: CASSLGGGTPDQPQHF
CDR3 DNA: TGTGCCAGCAGCTTAGGCGGCGGGACACCGGATCAGCCCCAGCATTTT

V gene: TRBV12-3/TRBV12-4
D gene: TRBD1
clone size: few
J gene: TRBJ1-5
CDR3 length: 15
CDR3 protein: CASSPLWTGEKPQHF
CDR3 DNA: TGTGCCAGCAGTCCTCTCTGGACAGGGGAGAAGCCCCAGCATTTT

V gene: TRBV11-2
D gene: .
clone size: .
J gene: TRBJ2-3
CDR3 length: 15
CDR3 protein: CASSQDIGSSDTQYF
CDR3 DNA: TGTGCCAGCAGCCAAGATATAGGTAGCAGCGATACGCAGTATTTT

V gene: TRBV7-8
D gene: TRBD1
clone size: .
J gene: TRBJ2-5
CDR3 length: 15
CDR3 protein: CASSVAIQGEETQYF
CDR3 DNA: TGTGCCAGCAGCGTCGCCATCCAGGGGGAAGAGACCCAGTACTTC

V gene: TRBV7-8
D gene: .
clone size: .
J gene: TRBJ1-1
CDR3 length: 15
CDR3 protein: CASSLGPERGAEAFF
CDR3 DNA: TGTGCCAGCAGCTTAGGGCCAGAGCGCGGCGCTGAAGCTTTCTTT

V gene: TRBV6-6
D gene: .
clone size: many
J gene: TRBJ1-4
CDR3 length: 12
CDR3 protein: CASSRTARKLFF
CDR3 DNA: TGTGCCAGCAGCCGGACGGCTCGGAAACTGTTTTTT

V gene: TRBV5-1
D gene: TRBD1
clone size: .
J gene: TRBJ2-7
CDR3 length: 15
CDR3 protein: CASSSRQGVTYEQYF
CDR3 DNA: TGCGCCAGCAGCTCCCGACAGGGGGTGACCTACGAGCAGTACTTC

V gene: TRBV10-3
D gene: .
clone size: many
J gene: TRBJ1-1
CDR3 length: 12
CDR3 protein: CAIGRGGTEAFF
CDR3 DNA: TGTGCCATCGGTAGGGGCGGCACTGAAGCTTTCTTT

V gene: TRBV7-2
D gene: .
clone size: few
J gene: TRBJ1-1
CDR3 length: 15
CDR3 protein: CASSPEGGTNTEAFF
CDR3 DNA: TGTGCCAGCAGCCCCGAGGGAGGTACTAACACTGAAGCTTTCTTT

V gene: TRBV29-1
D gene: TRBD1
clone size: .
J gene: TRBJ2-6
CDR3 length: 17
CDR3 protein: CSVATQDRGGGANVLTF
CDR3 DNA: TGCAGCGTGGCAACGCAGGACAGGGGCGGTGGGGCCAACGTCCTGACTTTC

V gene: TRBV20-1
D gene: TRBD2
clone size: .
J gene: TRBJ2-6
CDR3 length: 14
CDR3 protein: CSARDSRGGNVLTF
CDR3 DNA: TGCAGTGCTAGAGATTCACGGGGGGGCAACGTCCTGACTTTC

V gene: TRBV29-1
D gene: .
clone size: many
J gene: TRBJ2-2
CDR3 length: 14
CDR3 protein: CSVEGGGVGGELFF
CDR3 DNA: TGCAGCGTTGAAGGGGGAGGAGTTGGCGGGGAGCTGTTTTTT

V gene: TRBV20-1
D gene: .
clone size: once
J gene: TRBJ1-5
CDR3 length: 11
CDR3 protein: CSASTIETQHF
CDR3 DNA: TGCAGTGCTAGTACCATCGAGACCCAGCATTTT

V gene: TRBV10-3
D gene: TRBD2
clone size: few
J gene: TRBJ2-5
CDR3 length: 15
CDR3 protein: CAISETSVLGETQYF
CDR3 DNA: TGTGCCATCAGTGAGACTAGCGTCTTGGGGGAGACCCAGTACTTC

V gene: TRBV6-5
D gene: TRBD2
clone size: few
J gene: TRBJ2-5
CDR3 length: 15
CDR3 protein: CASTPSGGPQETQYF
CDR3 DNA: TGTGCCAGCACTCCGAGCGGGGGGCCCCAAGAGACCCAGTACTTC

V gene: TRBV19
D gene: .
clone size: .
J gene: TRBJ1-2
CDR3 length: 15
CDR3 protein: CASNVGQASNYGYTF
CDR3 DNA: TGTGCCAGTAACGTCGGGCAGGCCTCTAACTATGGCTACACCTTC

V gene: TRBV7-2
D gene: TRBD2
clone size: many
J gene: TRBJ2-5
CDR3 length: 15
CDR3 protein: CASSSASGAQETQYF
CDR3 DNA: TGTGCCAGCAGCTCAGCTAGCGGGGCTCAAGAGACCCAGTACTTC

V gene: TRBV29-1
D gene: .
clone size: .
J gene: TRBJ2-5
CDR3 length: 12
CDR3 protein: CSVGSAGETQYF
CDR3 DNA: TGCAGCGTTGGATCAGCGGGAGAGACCCAGTACTTC

V gene: TRBV7-9
D gene: TRBD1
clone size: many
J gene: TRBJ2-7
CDR3 length: 12
CDR3 protein: CASSPDRGEQYF
CDR3 DNA: TGTGCCAGCAGCCCGGACAGGGGCGAGCAGTACTTC

V gene: TRBV7-9
D gene: TRBD1
clone size: .
J gene: TRBJ2-7
CDR3 length: 15
CDR3 protein: CASRDPGTGAYEQYF
CDR3 DNA: TGTGCCAGCAGGGATCCCGGGACAGGGGCCTACGAGCAGTACTTC

V gene: TRBV29-1
D gene: .
clone size: .
J gene: TRBJ1-2
CDR3 length: 14
CDR3 protein: CSVGGESTDYGYTF
CDR3 DNA: TGCAGCGTTGGTGGAGAGAGCACAGACTATGGCTACACCTTC

V gene: TRBV20-1
D gene: .
clone size: .
J gene: TRBJ1-6
CDR3 length: 13
CDR3 protein: CSARTGGNSPLHF
CDR3 DNA: TGCAGTGCTAGAACGGGGGGCAATTCACCCCTCCACTTT

V gene: TRBV7-2
D gene: TRBD2
clone size: few
J gene: TRBJ2-5
CDR3 length: 16
CDR3 protein: CASSGWTTSGQETQYF
CDR3 DNA: TGTGCCAGCAGCGGGTGGACGACTAGCGGTCAAGAGACCCAGTACTTC

V gene: TRBV5-1
D gene: .
clone size: .
J gene: TRBJ1-5
CDR3 length: 15
CDR3 protein: CASSSQGLSNQPQHF
CDR3 DNA: TGTGCCAGCAGCTCGCAGGGGCTTAGCAATCAGCCCCAGCATTTT

V gene: TRBV2
D gene: TRBD1
clone size: many
J gene: TRBJ1-3
CDR3 length: 19
CDR3 protein: CASVRDSELSPAYGNTIYF
CDR3 DNA: TGTGCCAGCGTGAGGGACAGCGAGCTCTCCCCCGCATATGGAAACACCATATATTTT

V gene: TRBV20-1
D gene: TRBD1
clone size: few
J gene: TRBJ2-7
CDR3 length: 14
CDR3 protein: CSARRGDRGYEQYF
CDR3 DNA: TGCAGTGCTAGAAGGGGGGACAGGGGGTACGAGCAGTACTTC

V gene: TRBV19
D gene: TRBD2
clone size: once
J gene: TRBJ2-7
CDR3 length: 15
CDR3 protein: CAGSGSGRSSYEQYF
CDR3 DNA: TGTGCCGGTAGCGGGTCGGGGAGGAGCTCCTACGAGCAGTACTTC

V gene: TRBV15
D gene: TRBD1
clone size: .
J gene: TRBJ1-2
CDR3 length: 14
CDR3 protein: CATSRGDRDSGYTF
CDR3 DNA: TGTGCCACCAGCAGAGGGGACAGGGACTCAGGCTACACCTTC

V gene: TRBV5-4
D gene: .
clone size: .
J gene: TRBJ1-6
CDR3 length: 15
CDR3 protein: CASSLNQGFGSPLHF
CDR3 DNA: TGTGCCAGCAGCTTGAATCAGGGTTTTGGTTCACCCCTCCACTTT

V gene: TRBV4-3
D gene: TRBD2
clone size: few
J gene: TRBJ2-5
CDR3 length: 16
CDR3 protein: CASSHYGTSGQETQYF
CDR3 DNA: TGCGCCAGCAGCCACTACGGGACTAGCGGGCAAGAGACCCAGTACTTC

V gene: TRBV6-4
D gene: TRBD1
clone size: few
J gene: TRBJ2-7
CDR3 length: 14
CDR3 protein: CASSDGQGAGEQYF
CDR3 DNA: TGTGCCAGCAGTGATGGGCAGGGGGCAGGAGAGCAGTACTTC

V gene: TRBV7-9
D gene: .
clone size: .
J gene: TRBJ2-7
CDR3 length: 15
CDR3 protein: CASSLSPGSPYEQYF
CDR3 DNA: TGTGCCAGCAGCCTTAGCCCGGGTTCACCCTACGAGCAGTACTTC

V gene: TRBV20-1
D gene: .
clone size: many
J gene: TRBJ1-1
CDR3 length: 13
CDR3 protein: CSAIGLMNTEAFF
CDR3 DNA: TGCAGTGCTATCGGCCTGATGAACACTGAAGCTTTCTTT

V gene: TRBV7-2
D gene: .
clone size: .
J gene: TRBJ1-3
CDR3 length: 15
CDR3 protein: CASSPGEGAGNTIYF
CDR3 DNA: TGTGCCAGCAGCCCTGGGGAGGGGGCTGGAAACACCATATATTTT

V gene: TRBV7-2
D gene: TRBD2
clone size: .
J gene: TRBJ2-7
CDR3 length: 15
CDR3 protein: CASSFVASGNYEQYF
CDR3 DNA: TGTGCCAGCAGCTTCGTAGCTAGCGGGAACTACGAGCAGTACTTC

V gene: TRBV5-4
D gene: .
clone size: .
J gene: TRBJ1-1
CDR3 length: 14
CDR3 protein: CASSERELSAEAFF
CDR3 DNA: TGTGCCAGCAGCGAACGAGAGCTTAGTGCTGAAGCTTTCTTT

V gene: TRBV7-9
D gene: .
clone size: many
J gene: TRBJ2-6
CDR3 length: 17
CDR3 protein: CASSFSGANSGANVLTF
CDR3 DNA: TGTGCCAGCAGCTTTTCGGGGGCGAACTCTGGGGCCAACGTCCTGACTTTC

V gene: TRBV20-1
D gene: TRBD1
clone size: .
J gene: TRBJ1-4
CDR3 length: 11
CDR3 protein: CSATQGVGLFF
CDR3 DNA: TGCAGTGCTACCCAGGGGGTTGGACTGTTTTTT

V gene: TRBV6-5
D gene: TRBD2
clone size: .
J gene: TRBJ2-7
CDR3 length: 16
CDR3 protein: CASSFPEGLGAYEQYF
CDR3 DNA: TGTGCCAGCAGTTTCCCAGAGGGACTAGGCGCCTACGAGCAGTACTTC

V gene: TRBV2
D gene: .
clone size: many
J gene: TRBJ1-2
CDR3 length: 13
CDR3 protein: CASRDNSNYGYTF
CDR3 DNA: TGTGCCAGCAGGGACAATTCTAACTATGGCTACACCTTC

V gene: TRBV6-1
D gene: .
clone size: .
J gene: TRBJ1-1
CDR3 length: 15
CDR3 protein: CASRSGWGANTEAFF
CDR3 DNA: TGTGCCAGCAGGAGTGGGTGGGGGGCGAACACTGAAGCTTTCTTT

V gene: TRBV19
D gene: .
clone size: few
J gene: TRBJ2-5
CDR3 length: 15
CDR3 protein: CASRSGQRNQETQYF
CDR3 DNA: TGTGCCAGCAGGAGCGGACAGCGAAACCAAGAGACCCAGTACTTC

V gene: TRBV12-3/TRBV12-4
D gene: .
clone size: .
J gene: TRBJ2-6
CDR3 length: 15
CDR3 protein: CASAAGAAGANVLTF
CDR3 DNA: TGTGCCAGCGCCGCCGGGGCAGCTGGGGCCAACGTCCTGACTTTC

V gene: TRBV2
D gene: TRBD1
clone size: many
J gene: TRBJ1-3
CDR3 length: 14
CDR3 protein: CASSLDRGLDTIYF
CDR3 DNA: TGTGCCAGCAGTTTAGACAGGGGCTTGGACACCATATATTTT